This TCR beta chain was recorded in a study of post-analysis software for immune sequencing data. Overall study context: The cohort encompassed relapsing-remitting, secondary progressive and progressive-relapsing multiple sclerosis disease courses.

TCR beta cDNA libraries had unique molecular identifiers. TCRdb re-derived calls from the PCR reads in MiXCR, one entry per CDR3 protein. The top ten clones hold 11% of a sample with around 700,000 distinct CDR3 sequences, 55% to 60% of them seen once. Germline V lookup: CDR1 DFQATT, CDR2 SNEGSKA (reference sequence). This CDR3 region has 10 residues. Trimming stripped 5 bases from V and 6 bases from J, with 6 bases between. Study results and caveats: Strong co-clustering by F measure was seen for same-batch samples. Relative to controls, patients had roughly five TRBV segments at higher frequency, with TRBV5-6, TRBV5-1 and TRBV20-1 among these.

To note about this clonotype: What it binds is unknown.

The chain joins TRBV20-1 to TRBJ2-3; no clear D. The receptor comes from a girl aged 2 to 9 with multiple sclerosis. The sample was blood. In DNA, the CDR3 is TGCAGTGCTGACCAGGATACGCAGTATTTT. It translates to CSADQDTQYF.